The clone carrying this TCR beta chain was detected only a few times. Unique molecular identifiers were used to barcode this TCRbeta library. TCRdb redid the calling of the PCR reads with MiXCR, one entry per CDR3 protein. The table lists approximately 640,000 distinct CDR3 sequences, around 16% of them singletons. The data are from a study of T-cell reconstitution after alpha-beta-depleted transplantation in children. V lost 1 base to trimming and J lost 4 bases; unmatched junction nucleotides: 4. This CDR3 contains 15 residues. Germline lookup yields CDR1 SEHNR and CDR2 FQNEAQ (reference sequence). The source was PBMCs from the stem cell graft donor, collected from the stem cell graft. The chain combines TRBV7-9 with TRBJ2-1; TRBD1 matches 7 bases. The TCR originated in a human donor who donated a stem cell graft to a child with acute myeloid leukemia. CDR3 in amino acids: CASSLEGGEYNEQFF. In nucleotides, the CDR3 is TGTGCCAGCAGCTTAGAAGGGGGCGAGTACAATGAGCAGTTCTTC.